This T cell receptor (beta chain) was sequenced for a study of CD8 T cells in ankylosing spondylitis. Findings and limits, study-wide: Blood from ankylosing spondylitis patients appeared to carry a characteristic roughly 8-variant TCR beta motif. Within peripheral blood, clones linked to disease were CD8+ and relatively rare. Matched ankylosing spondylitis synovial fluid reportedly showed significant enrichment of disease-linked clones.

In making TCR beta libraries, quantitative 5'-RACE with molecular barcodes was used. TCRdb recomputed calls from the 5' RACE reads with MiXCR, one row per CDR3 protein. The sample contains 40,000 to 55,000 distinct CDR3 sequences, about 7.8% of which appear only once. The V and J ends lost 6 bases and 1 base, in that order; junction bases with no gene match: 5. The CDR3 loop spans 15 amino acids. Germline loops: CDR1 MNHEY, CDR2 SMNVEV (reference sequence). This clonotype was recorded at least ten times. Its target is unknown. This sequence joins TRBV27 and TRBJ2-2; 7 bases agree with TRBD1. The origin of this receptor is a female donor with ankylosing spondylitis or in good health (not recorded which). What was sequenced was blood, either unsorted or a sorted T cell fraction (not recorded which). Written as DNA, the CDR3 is TGTGCCAGCAGAGCTCGACAGGGGAACACCGGGGAGCTGTTTTTT. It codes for CASRARQGNTGELFF.